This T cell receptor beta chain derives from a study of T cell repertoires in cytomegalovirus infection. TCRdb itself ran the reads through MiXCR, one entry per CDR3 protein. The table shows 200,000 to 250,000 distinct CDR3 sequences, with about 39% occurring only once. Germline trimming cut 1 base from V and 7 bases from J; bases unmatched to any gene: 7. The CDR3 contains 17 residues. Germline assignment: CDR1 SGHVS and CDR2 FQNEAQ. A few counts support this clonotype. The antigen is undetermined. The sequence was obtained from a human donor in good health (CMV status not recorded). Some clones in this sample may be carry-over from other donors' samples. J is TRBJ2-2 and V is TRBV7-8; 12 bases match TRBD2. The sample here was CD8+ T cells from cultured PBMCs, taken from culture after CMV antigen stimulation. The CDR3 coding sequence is TGTGCCAGCAGCTTAGTTCCTAGCGGGGGGGCTCTCGGGGAGCTGTTTTTT. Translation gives CASSLVPSGGALGELFF.